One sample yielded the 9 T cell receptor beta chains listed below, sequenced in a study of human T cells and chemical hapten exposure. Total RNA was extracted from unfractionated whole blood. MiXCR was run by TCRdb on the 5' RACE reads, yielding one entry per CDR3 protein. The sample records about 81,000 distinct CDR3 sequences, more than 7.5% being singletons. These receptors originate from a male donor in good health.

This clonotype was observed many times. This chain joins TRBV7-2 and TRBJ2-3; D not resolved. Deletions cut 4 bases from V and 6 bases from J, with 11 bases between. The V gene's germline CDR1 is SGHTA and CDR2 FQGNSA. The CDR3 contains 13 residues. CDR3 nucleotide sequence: TGTGCCAGCAGCTCACCAGTAGTGGATACGCAGTATTTT. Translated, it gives CASSSPVVDTQYF. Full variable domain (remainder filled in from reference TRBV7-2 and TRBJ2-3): GAGVSQSPSNKVTEKGKDVELRCDPISGHTALYWYRQSLGQGLEFLIYFQGNSAPDKSGLPSDRFSAERTGGSVSTLTIQRTQQEDSAVYLCASSSPVVDTQYFGPGTRLTVL.

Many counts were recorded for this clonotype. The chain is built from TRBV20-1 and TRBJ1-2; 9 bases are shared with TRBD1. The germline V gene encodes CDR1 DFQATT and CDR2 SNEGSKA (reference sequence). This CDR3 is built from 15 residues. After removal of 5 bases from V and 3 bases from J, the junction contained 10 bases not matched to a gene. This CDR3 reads CSAGRPTGGDYGYTF. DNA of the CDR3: TGCAGTGCTGGAAGACCTACAGGGGGCGACTATGGCTACACCTTC.

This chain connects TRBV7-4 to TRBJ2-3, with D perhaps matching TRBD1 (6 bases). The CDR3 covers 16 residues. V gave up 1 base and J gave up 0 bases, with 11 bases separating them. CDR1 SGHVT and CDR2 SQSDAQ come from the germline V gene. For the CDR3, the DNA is TGTGCCAGCAGCTTAGTCGTGGGGGCGAGCACAGATACGCAGTATTTT. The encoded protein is CASSLVVGASTDTQYF.

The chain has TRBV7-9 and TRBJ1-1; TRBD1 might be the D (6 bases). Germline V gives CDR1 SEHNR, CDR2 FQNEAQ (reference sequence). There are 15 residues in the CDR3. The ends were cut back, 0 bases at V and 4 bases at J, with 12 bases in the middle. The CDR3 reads CASSLALGARTEAFF. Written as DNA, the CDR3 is TGTGCCAGCAGCTTAGCCTTGGGGGCGCGCACTGAAGCTTTCTTT. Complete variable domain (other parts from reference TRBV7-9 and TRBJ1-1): DTGVSQNPRHKITKRGQNVTFRCDPISEHNRLYWYRQTLGQGPEFLTYFQNEAQLEKSRLLSDRFSAERPKGSFSTLEIQRTEQGDSAMYLCASSLALGARTEAFFGQGTRLTVV.

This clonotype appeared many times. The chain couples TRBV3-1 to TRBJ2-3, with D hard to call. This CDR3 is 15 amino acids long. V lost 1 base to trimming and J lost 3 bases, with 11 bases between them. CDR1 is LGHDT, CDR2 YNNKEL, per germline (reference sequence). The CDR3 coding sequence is TGTGCCAGCAGCCAAGGGACGTGGGGAACAGATACGCAGTATTTT. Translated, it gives CASSQGTWGTDTQYF.

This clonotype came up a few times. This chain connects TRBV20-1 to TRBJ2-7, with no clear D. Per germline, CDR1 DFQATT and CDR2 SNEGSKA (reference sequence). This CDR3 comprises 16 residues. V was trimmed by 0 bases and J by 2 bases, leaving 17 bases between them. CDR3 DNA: TGCAGTGCTAGAGATAGGAACGACCCCTTAGCCTACGAGCAGTACTTC. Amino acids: CSARDRNDPLAYEQYF.

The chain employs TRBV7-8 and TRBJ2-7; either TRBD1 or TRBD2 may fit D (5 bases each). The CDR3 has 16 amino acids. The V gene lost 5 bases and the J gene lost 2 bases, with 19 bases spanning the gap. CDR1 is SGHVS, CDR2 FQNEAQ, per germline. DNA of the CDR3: TGTGCCAGCAGCCCGGGACCGTACTTACCACCCTACGAGCAGTACTTC. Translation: CASSPGPYLPPYEQYF.

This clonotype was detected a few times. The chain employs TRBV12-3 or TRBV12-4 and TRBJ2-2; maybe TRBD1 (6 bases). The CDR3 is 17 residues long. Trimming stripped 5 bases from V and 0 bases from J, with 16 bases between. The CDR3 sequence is CASSPIDRFTNTGELFF. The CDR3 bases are TGTGCCAGCAGTCCGATCGACAGGTTCACGAACACCGGGGAGCTGTTTTTT.

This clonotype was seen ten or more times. The CDR3 DNA reads TGCGCCAGCAGCTTGGGAAGCGAGGAACAGTACTTC. This sequence encodes CASSLGSEEQYF. The chain joins TRBV5-1 to TRBJ2-7; D gene ambiguous. The V end lost 0 bases, the J end lost 10 bases, and 11 bases lay between the germline ends. This CDR3 has 12 amino acids. In germline, CDR1 is SGHRS, CDR2 YFSETQ.